A selection of T cell receptor beta chains follows, all from one sample in a study of cytomegalovirus exposure and HLA in healthy donors. This table comes from immunoSEQ multiplex PCR, and its TCRdb copy is limited to in-frame clones, with some not included. The data show 99,000 or so clones, around four fifths seen once. Sequencing was carried out using PBMCs. The receptors here all came from a man aged 25-40 years in good health and CMV-seronegative. CDR3s leave out the opening cysteine and the closing phenylalanine or tryptophan. Fields, in order: J gene, V gene, clone size, CDR3 protein. Clone size is shown for a subset of rows, as once, few, many or a class of expanded clone.

J gene: TRBJ2-3
V gene: TRBV12-5
clone size: .
CDR3 protein: ASGLVRGTSGGSTDTQY

J gene: TRBJ2-2
V gene: TRBV6-4
clone size: .
CDR3 protein: ARPDTTGELF

J gene: TRBJ2-2
V gene: TRBV5-1
clone size: .
CDR3 protein: ASRYTGTKNTGELF

J gene: TRBJ2-4
V gene: TRBV4-1
clone size: .
CDR3 protein: ASSQIPGTENIQY

J gene: TRBJ2-7
V gene: TRBV10-3
clone size: once
CDR3 protein: AMGAERDSYEQY

J gene: TRBJ2-7
V gene: TRBV10-3
clone size: .
CDR3 protein: AISESTGTYEQY

J gene: TRBJ2-2
V gene: TRBV6-5
clone size: .
CDR3 protein: ASSYGNDGELF

J gene: TRBJ2-2
V gene: TRBV6-5
clone size: .
CDR3 protein: ASRYQGLNTGELF

J gene: TRBJ1-2
V gene: TRBV27
clone size: .
CDR3 protein: ASSLSPQVGYT

J gene: TRBJ1-3
V gene: TRBV2
clone size: few
CDR3 protein: ASRTGVSGNTIY

J gene: TRBJ2-1
V gene: TRBV7-9
clone size: .
CDR3 protein: ASSRSGPNEQF

J gene: TRBJ1-2
V gene: TRBV5-1
clone size: .
CDR3 protein: ASSLADRGTDGYT

J gene: TRBJ1-5
V gene: TRBV28
clone size: .
CDR3 protein: ASSFTARVSNQPQH

J gene: TRBJ1-5
V gene: TRBV7-8
clone size: .
CDR3 protein: ASSPQGIYNQPQH

J gene: TRBJ2-1
V gene: TRBV4-3
clone size: .
CDR3 protein: ASSQALAPYLGDEQF

J gene: TRBJ1-1
V gene: TRBV7-6
clone size: few
CDR3 protein: ASSSSHYSEAF

J gene: TRBJ1-5
V gene: TRBV9
clone size: once
CDR3 protein: ASSRTGSSNQPQH

J gene: TRBJ1-2
V gene: TRBV28
clone size: .
CDR3 protein: ASSLSGTGAPGYT

J gene: TRBJ1-6
V gene: TRBV19
clone size: .
CDR3 protein: ATNAQGHSPLH

J gene: TRBJ1-4
V gene: TRBV7-9
clone size: .
CDR3 protein: ASSEGAFYGEKLF

J gene: TRBJ2-5
V gene: TRBV28
clone size: .
CDR3 protein: ASPTRYLTGTSSITETQY

J gene: TRBJ1-5
V gene: TRBV30
clone size: .
CDR3 protein: AWTAGAWDQPQH

J gene: TRBJ2-7
V gene: TRBV10-3
clone size: .
CDR3 protein: AISESEGLHYEQY

J gene: TRBJ2-1
V gene: TRBV19
clone size: .
CDR3 protein: ASSVKLGRRDNEQF

J gene: TRBJ2-7
V gene: TRBV11-2
clone size: .
CDR3 protein: ASSPRGQGSYEQY

J gene: TRBJ2-3
V gene: TRBV4-3
clone size: once
CDR3 protein: ASSQAPTEISTDTQY

J gene: TRBJ2-7
V gene: TRBV6-5
clone size: .
CDR3 protein: ASSYGGRGGEQY

J gene: TRBJ2-7
V gene: TRBV28
clone size: few
CDR3 protein: ASSLLSEQY

J gene: TRBJ2-1
V gene: TRBV4-1
clone size: .
CDR3 protein: ASGTSGGAYEQF

J gene: TRBJ1-6
V gene: TRBV9
clone size: few
CDR3 protein: ASSVLENSPLH

J gene: TRBJ1-2
V gene: TRBV18
clone size: .
CDR3 protein: ASSSEQGKTNYGYT

J gene: TRBJ2-7
V gene: TRBV29-1
clone size: .
CDR3 protein: SVEGVDEQY

J gene: TRBJ1-1
V gene: TRBV5-4
clone size: .
CDR3 protein: ASSLGWRGNTEAF

J gene: TRBJ2-4
V gene: TRBV2
clone size: .
CDR3 protein: ASSEWLAQAKNIQY

J gene: TRBJ1-2
V gene: TRBV4-1
clone size: .
CDR3 protein: ASSQEGQGQGLST

J gene: TRBJ2-1
V gene: TRBV6-5
clone size: .
CDR3 protein: ASSFEPGLAEGEQF

J gene: TRBJ2-2
V gene: TRBV7-2
clone size: .
CDR3 protein: ASSGPTSGNTGELF

J gene: TRBJ1-4
V gene: TRBV15
clone size: few
CDR3 protein: ATSKGRGGNEKLF

J gene: TRBJ2-7
V gene: TRBV4-1
clone size: .
CDR3 protein: ATQGQGSYEQY

J gene: TRBJ2-7
V gene: TRBV9
clone size: few
CDR3 protein: ASSVGTGGEYEQY

J gene: TRBJ2-7
V gene: TRBV11-2
clone size: .
CDR3 protein: ASSPGYQGSTYEQY

J gene: TRBJ1-3
V gene: TRBV28
clone size: .
CDR3 protein: ASSLFRGLSGNTIY

J gene: TRBJ2-3
V gene: TRBV2
clone size: .
CDR3 protein: ASKSGSGRTDTQY

J gene: TRBJ1-2
V gene: TRBV10-2
clone size: .
CDR3 protein: ASSEGSYGYT

J gene: TRBJ1-2
V gene: TRBV5-3
clone size: .
CDR3 protein: ARNSYGYT

J gene: TRBJ1-1
V gene: TRBV9
clone size: .
CDR3 protein: ASSTPGQDEAF

J gene: TRBJ2-5
V gene: TRBV5-1
clone size: .
CDR3 protein: ASSLVVGGAETQY

J gene: TRBJ2-2
V gene: TRBV9
clone size: .
CDR3 protein: ASSVAASGGAWTGELF

J gene: TRBJ2-1
V gene: TRBV6-6
clone size: .
CDR3 protein: ASSGGYNEQF